The 5 T cell receptor beta chains below were found in one sample sequenced in a study of response to subunit inactivated influenza vaccine listed by TCRdb under 2018. The library was generated by RT-PCR. The sample was run on an Illumina HiSeq 2500. The raw public data were reprocessed by TCRdb itself: fastp quality trimming at Q25, MiXCR clonotype calling, in-frame beta chains only. Every entry covers one CDR3 protein and lists the most common genes and DNA from its rows. Recorded for this sample are about 830,000 distinct CDR3 sequences; 15% to 20% of them occurred a single time. Clones ranked in the top ten supply roughly 11% of the sample. This material consisted of PBMCs from blood, taken more than 4 days after vaccination. The receptors originated from a man between 50 and 59 years old who received an inactivated influenza vaccine. Donor details come from another sample of the same person, matched by shared clones.

This rearrangement joins TRBV7-2 to TRBJ2-1; 8 bases fit TRBD2. Trimming removed 1 base from V and 4 bases from J; junction bases left unmatched: 3. The CDR3 is 15 residues long. Per the germline V gene, CDR1 is SGHTA and CDR2 is FQGNSA. The CDR3 nucleotides read TGTGCCAGCAGCTTAGACCTAGCGGGTTACAATGAGCAGTTCTTC. Translating gives CASSLDLAGYNEQFF.

The gene calls are TRBV29-1 and TRBJ2-7; D is uncertain. The CDR3 length is 16 residues. V was trimmed by 1 base and J by 7 bases, leaving 23 bases between them. The germline gives CDR1 SQVTM, CDR2 ANQGSEA. CDR3 protein: CSVEARFDGWAGEQYF. The CDR3 DNA is TGCAGCGTTGAAGCCCGCTTCGACGGGTGGGCCGGAGAGCAGTACTTC.

This clonotype was observed a handful of times. The chain couples TRBV15 to TRBJ2-7; 7 nucleotides match TRBD2. V gave up 4 bases and J gave up 1 base; unmatched junction bases: 7. The CDR3 is made up of 15 amino acids. Per germline, CDR1 LNHNV and CDR2 YYDKDF (reference sequence). This CDR3 reads CATSMGGLASYEQYF. For the CDR3, the DNA is TGTGCCACCAGCATGGGAGGGCTAGCGTCCTACGAGCAGTACTTC. The full variable domain, with the rest looked up from reference TRBV15 and TRBJ2-7, is DAMVIQNPRYQVTQFGKPVTLSCSQTLNHNVMYWYQQKSSQAPKLLFHYYDKDFNNEADTPDNFQSRRPNTSFCFLDIRSPGLGDTAMYLCATSMGGLASYEQYFGPGTRLTVT.

In this sample, this clonotype turned up a few times. The chain carries TRBV7-2 and TRBJ2-7; tentative D call: TRBD2 (5 bases). There are 13 residues in the CDR3. V lost 5 bases to trimming and J lost 2 bases, with 10 bases between them. Per germline, CDR1 SGHTA and CDR2 FQGNSA. The CDR3: CASSRREPYEQYF. The CDR3 region has the DNA TGTGCCAGCAGCCGCCGGGAACCCTACGAGCAGTACTTC.

This clonotype has only a few counts. V usage is TRBV2 and J usage is TRBJ1-1; no definite D call. Trimming left V 2 bases short and J 0 bases short, with 7 bases between. The CDR3 length is 14 residues. Germline assignment: CDR1 SNHLY and CDR2 FYNNEI. The CDR3 DNA reads TGTGCCAGCAGTGAACAGAGCATGAACACTGAAGCTTTCTTT. This codes for CASSEQSMNTEAFF.